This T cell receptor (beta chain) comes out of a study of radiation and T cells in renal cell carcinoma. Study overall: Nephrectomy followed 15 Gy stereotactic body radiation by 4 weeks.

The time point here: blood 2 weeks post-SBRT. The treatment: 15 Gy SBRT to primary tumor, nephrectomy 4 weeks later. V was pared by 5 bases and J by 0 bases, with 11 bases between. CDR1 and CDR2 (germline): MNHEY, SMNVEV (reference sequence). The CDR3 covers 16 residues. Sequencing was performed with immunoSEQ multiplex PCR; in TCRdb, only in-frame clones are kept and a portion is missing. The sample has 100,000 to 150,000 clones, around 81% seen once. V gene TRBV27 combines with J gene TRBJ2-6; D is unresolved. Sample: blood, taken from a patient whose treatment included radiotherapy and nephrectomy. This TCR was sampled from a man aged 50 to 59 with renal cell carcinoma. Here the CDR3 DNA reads TGTGCCAGCAGTAGTTTAGGCGCCTCTGGGGCCAACGTCCTGACTTTC. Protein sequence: CASSSLGASGANVLTF.